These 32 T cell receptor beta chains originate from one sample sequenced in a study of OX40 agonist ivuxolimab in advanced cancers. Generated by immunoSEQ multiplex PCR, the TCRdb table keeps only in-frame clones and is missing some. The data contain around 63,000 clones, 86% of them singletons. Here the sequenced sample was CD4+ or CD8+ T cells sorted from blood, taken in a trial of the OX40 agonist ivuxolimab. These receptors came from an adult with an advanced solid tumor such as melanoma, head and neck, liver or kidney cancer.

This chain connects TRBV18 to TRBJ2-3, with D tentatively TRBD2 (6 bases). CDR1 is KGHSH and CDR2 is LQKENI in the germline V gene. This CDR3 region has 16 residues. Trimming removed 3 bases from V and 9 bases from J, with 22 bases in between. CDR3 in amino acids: CASSPLPPTGDDTQYF. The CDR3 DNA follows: TGTGCCAGCTCACCGCTACCACCGACGGGAGACGACACGCAGTATTTT.

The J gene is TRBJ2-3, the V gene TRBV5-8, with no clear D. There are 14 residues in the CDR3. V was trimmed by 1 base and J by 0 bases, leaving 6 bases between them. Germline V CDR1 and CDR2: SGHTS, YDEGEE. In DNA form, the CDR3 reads TGTGCCAGCAGCTTGCGCTCTAGCACAGATACGCAGTATTTT. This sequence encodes CASSLRSSTDTQYF.

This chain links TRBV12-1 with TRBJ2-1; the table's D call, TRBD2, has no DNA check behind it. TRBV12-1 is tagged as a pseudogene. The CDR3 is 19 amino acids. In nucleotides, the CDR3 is TGTGCCAGCAGCTTCGCCCTAGCGGGAGAGGCTAGGCTCTACAATGAGCAGTTCTTC. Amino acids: CASSFALAGEARLYNEQFF.

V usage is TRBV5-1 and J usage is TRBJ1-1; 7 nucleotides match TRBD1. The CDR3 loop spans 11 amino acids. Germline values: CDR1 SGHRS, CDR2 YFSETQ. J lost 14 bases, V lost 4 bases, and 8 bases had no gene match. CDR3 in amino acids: CASSQGTAPFF. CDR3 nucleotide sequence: TGCGCCAGCAGCCAGGGGACAGCCCCGTTCTTT.

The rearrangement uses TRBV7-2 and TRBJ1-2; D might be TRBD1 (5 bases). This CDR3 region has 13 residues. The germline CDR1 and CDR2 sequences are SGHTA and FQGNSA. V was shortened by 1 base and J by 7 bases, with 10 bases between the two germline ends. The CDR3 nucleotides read TGTGCCAGCAGCTTAGTGGGGGGTACTGGCTACACCTTC. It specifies CASSLVGGTGYTF.

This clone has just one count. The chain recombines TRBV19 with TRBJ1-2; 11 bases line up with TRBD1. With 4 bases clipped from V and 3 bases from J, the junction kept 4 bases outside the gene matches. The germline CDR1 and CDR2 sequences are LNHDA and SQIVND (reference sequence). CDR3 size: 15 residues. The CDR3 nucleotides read TGTGCCAGTAGTACAGGACAGGGGGCGGACTATGGCTACACCTTC. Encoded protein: CASSTGQGADYGYTF.

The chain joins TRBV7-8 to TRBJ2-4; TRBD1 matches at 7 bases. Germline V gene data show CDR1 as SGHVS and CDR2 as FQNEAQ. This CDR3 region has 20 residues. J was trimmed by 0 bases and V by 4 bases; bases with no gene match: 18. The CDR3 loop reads CASSSLGPGTANLAKNIQYF. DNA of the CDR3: TGTGCCAGCAGCTCCCTGGGTCCCGGGACAGCCAACCTAGCCAAAAACATTCAGTACTTC.

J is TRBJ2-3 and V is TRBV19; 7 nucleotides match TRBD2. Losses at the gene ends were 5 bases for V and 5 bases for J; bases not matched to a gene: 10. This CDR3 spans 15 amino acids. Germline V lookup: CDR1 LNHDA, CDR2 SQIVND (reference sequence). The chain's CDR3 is CASSSAGVQEDTQYF. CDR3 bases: TGTGCCAGTAGTTCGGCGGGAGTTCAGGAAGATACGCAGTATTTT.

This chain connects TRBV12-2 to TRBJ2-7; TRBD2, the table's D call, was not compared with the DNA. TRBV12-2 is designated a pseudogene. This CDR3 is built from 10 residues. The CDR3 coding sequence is TGTGCAAGTCGCTTAGCAGAGGAGGACTTC. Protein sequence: CASRLAEEDF.

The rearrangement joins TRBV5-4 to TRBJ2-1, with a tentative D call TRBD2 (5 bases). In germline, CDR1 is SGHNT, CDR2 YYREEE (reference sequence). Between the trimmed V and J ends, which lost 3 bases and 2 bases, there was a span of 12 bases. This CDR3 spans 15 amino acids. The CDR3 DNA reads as TGTGCCAGCAGCTCCGGGGAGACCGCCTACAATGAGCAGTTCTTC. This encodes CASSSGETAYNEQFF.

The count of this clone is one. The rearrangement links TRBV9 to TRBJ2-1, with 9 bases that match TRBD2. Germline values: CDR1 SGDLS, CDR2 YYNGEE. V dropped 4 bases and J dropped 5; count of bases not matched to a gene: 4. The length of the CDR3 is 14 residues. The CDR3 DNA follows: TGTGCCAGCAGCTATAGCGGGGGAAACAATGAGCAGTTCTTC. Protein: CASSYSGGNNEQFF. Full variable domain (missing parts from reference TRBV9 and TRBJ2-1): DSGVTQTPKHLITATGQRVTLRCSPRSGDLSVYWYQQSLDQGLQFLIQYYNGEERAKGNILERFSAQQFPDLHSELNLSSLELGDSALYFCASSYSGGNNEQFFGPGTRLTVL.

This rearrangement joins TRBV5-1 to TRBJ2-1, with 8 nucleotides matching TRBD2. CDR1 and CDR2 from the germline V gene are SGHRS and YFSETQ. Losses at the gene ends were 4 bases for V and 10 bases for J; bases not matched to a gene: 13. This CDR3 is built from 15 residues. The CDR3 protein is CASSHQISGGGEQFF. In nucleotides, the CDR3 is TGCGCCAGCAGCCATCAAATCAGCGGGGGCGGGGAGCAGTTCTTC.

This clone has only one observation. The CDR3 sequence is CASTPDRGGPSYEQYF. The CDR3 DNA reads as TGTGCCAGCACCCCGGACCGGGGGGGCCCCTCCTACGAGCAGTACTTC. V is TRBV5-4 and J is TRBJ2-7; 8 bases are a match to TRBD2. V lost 6 bases to trimming and J lost 0 bases; unmatched junction nucleotides: 11. CDR1 SGHNT and CDR2 YYREEE come from the germline V gene (reference sequence). This CDR3 region has 16 residues.

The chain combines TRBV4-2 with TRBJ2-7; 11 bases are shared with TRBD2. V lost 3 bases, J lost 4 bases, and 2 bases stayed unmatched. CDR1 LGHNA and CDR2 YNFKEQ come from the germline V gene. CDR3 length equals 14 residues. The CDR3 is CASSHTSGRYEQYF. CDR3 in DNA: TGTGCCAGCAGCCATACTAGCGGGAGATACGAGCAGTACTTC.

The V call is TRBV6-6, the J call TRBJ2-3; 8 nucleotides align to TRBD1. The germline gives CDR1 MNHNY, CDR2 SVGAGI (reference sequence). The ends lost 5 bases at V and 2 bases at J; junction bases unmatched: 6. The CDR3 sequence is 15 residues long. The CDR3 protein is CASSLRQGNTDTQYF. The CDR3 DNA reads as TGTGCCAGCAGTCTCAGACAGGGGAACACAGATACGCAGTATTTT.

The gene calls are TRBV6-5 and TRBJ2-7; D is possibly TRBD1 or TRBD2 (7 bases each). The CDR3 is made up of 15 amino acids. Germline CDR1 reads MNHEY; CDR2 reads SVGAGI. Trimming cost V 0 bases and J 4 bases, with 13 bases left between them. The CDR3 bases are TGTGCCAGCAGTTACTCAAACAGGGGACTATACGAGCAGTACTTC. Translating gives CASSYSNRGLYEQYF.

CDR3 region: CATSRDGGGNYNEQFF. CDR3 bases: TGTGCCACCAGCAGAGATGGGGGAGGAAACTACAATGAGCAGTTCTTC. V gene TRBV15 combines with J gene TRBJ2-1, with D possibly matching TRBD2 (6 bases). The CDR3 totals 16 residues. Germline CDR1 LNHNV, CDR2 YYDKDF (reference sequence). The V end lost 0 bases, the J end lost 3 bases, and 12 bases lay between the germline ends.

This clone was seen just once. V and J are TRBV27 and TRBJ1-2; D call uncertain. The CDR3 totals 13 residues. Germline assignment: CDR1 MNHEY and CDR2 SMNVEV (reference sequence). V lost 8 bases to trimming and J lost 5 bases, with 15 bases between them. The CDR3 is CASSREGSYGYTF. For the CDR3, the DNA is TGTGCCAGCTCCCGGGAGGGCTCATATGGCTACACCTTC.

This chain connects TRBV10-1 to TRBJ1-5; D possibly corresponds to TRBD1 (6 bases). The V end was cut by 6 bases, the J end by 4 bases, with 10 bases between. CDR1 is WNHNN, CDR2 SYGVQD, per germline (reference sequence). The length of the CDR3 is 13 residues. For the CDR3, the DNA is TGCGCCAGCAGCCACGACAGGAATCAGCCCCAGCATTTT. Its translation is CASSHDRNQPQHF.

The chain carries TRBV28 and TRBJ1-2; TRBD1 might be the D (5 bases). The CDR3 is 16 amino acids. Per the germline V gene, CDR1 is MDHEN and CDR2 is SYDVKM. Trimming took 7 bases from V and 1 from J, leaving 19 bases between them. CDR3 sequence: CASTGGEAANNYGYTF. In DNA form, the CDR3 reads TGTGCCAGCACTGGGGGAGAGGCAGCGAATAACTATGGCTACACCTTC.

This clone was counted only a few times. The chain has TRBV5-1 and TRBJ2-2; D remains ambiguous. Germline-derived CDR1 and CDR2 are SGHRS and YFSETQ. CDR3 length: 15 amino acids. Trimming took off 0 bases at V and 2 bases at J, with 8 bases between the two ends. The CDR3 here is CASSLVMGNTGELFF. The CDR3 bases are TGCGCCAGCAGCTTGGTAATGGGAAACACCGGGGAGCTGTTTTTT.

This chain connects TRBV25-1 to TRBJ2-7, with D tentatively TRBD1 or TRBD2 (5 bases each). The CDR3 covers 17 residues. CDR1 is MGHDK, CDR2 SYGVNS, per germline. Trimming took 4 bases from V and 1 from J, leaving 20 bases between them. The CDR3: CASSGGRKALWSYEQYF. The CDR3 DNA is TGTGCCAGCAGTGGGGGACGGAAGGCCCTTTGGTCCTACGAGCAGTACTTC.

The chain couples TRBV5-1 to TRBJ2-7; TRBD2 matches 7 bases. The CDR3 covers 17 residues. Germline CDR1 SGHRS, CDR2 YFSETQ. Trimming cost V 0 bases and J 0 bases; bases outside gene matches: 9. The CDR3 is CASSLAPGLDSSYEQYF. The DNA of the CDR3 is TGCGCCAGCAGCTTGGCTCCTGGACTAGATAGCTCCTACGAGCAGTACTTC.

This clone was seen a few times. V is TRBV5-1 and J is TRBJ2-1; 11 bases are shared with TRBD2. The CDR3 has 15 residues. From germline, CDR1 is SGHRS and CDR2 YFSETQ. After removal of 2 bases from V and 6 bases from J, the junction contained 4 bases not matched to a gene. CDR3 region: CASSFTSGSSNEQFF. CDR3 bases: TGCGCCAGCAGCTTCACTAGCGGGAGTTCCAATGAGCAGTTCTTC.

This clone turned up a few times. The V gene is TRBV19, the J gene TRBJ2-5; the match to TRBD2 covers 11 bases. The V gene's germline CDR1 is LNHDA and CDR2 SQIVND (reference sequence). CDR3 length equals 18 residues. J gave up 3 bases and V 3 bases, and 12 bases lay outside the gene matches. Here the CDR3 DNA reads TGTGCCAGTAGTATTGGGTCTGGGCTAGCGGGAGGAGAAGAGACCCAGTACTTC. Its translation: CASSIGSGLAGGEETQYF.

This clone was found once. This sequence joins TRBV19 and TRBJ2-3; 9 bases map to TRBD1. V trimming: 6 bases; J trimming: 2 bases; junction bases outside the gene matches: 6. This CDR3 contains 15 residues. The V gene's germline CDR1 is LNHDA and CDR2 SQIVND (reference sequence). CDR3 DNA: TGTGCCAGTAGGTCTGGGACAGGGACCACAGATACGCAGTATTTT. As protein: CASRSGTGTTDTQYF.

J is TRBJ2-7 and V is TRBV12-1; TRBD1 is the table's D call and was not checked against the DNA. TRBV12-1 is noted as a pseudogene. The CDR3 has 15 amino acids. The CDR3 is CASSLGRQGDYEQYF. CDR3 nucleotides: TGTGCCAGCAGCCTAGGGCGACAGGGAGACTACGAGCAGTACTTC.

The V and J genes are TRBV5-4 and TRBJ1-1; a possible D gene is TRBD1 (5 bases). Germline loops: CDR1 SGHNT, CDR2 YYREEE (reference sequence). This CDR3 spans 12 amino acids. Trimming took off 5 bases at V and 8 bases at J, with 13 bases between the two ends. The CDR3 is CASRTAGGEAFF. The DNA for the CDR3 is TGTGCCAGCAGAACCGCCGGGGGAGAAGCTTTCTTT.

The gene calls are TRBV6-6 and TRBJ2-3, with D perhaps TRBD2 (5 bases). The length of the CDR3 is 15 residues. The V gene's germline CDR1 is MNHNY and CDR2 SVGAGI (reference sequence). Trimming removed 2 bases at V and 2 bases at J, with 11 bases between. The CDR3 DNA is TGTGCCAGCAGTTACAGCGGAGTAACCACAGATACGCAGTATTTT. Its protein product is CASSYSGVTTDTQYF.

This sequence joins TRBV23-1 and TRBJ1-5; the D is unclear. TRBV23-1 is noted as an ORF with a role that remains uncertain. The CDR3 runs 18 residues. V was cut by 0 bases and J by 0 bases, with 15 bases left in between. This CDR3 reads CASSQSRTGEYSNQPQHF. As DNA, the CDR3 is TGCGCCAGCAGTCAATCGAGGACCGGAGAATATAGCAATCAGCCCCAGCATTTT.

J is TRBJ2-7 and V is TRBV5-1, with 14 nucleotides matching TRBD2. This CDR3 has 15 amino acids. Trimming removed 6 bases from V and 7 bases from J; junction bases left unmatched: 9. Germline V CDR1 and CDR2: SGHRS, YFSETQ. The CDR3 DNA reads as TGCGCCAGCAAGACTAGCGGGAGGGCTGAGCGGGAGCAGTACTTC. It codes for CASKTSGRAEREQYF.

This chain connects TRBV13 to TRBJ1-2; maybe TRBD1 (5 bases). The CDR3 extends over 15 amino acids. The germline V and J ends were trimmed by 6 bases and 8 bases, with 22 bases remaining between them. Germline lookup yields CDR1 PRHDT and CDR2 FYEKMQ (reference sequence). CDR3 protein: CASRRGVSGLVGYTF. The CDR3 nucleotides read TGTGCCAGCAGACGGGGCGTTTCGGGTTTAGTGGGCTACACCTTC.